Listed below are T cell receptor beta chains from one sample, sequenced in a study of cytomegalovirus exposure and HLA in healthy donors. Sequencing was performed with immunoSEQ multiplex PCR; in TCRdb, only in-frame clones are kept and a portion is missing. The sample shows roughly 110,000 clones, around 77% of them seen only once. The sample consisted of PBMCs. Every receptor here comes from a woman in her 30s in good health and CMV-seropositive. The CDR3 runs from the conserved cysteine through the conserved F or W. Each record gives: clone size, V gene, D gene, J gene, CDR3 protein, CDR3 DNA. D genes are given only for firm matches. The listing skips clone size in some rows; elsewhere it reads once, few, many or a size class.

-,TRBV21-1,-,TRBJ1-1,CASSKDLEGVNTEAFF,TGTGCCAGCAGCAAAGATCTTGAGGGAGTGAACACTGAAGCTTTCTTT
few,TRBV5-1,TRBD2,TRBJ2-1,CASRTGTSGRGEQFF,TGCGCCAGCAGGACCGGGACTAGCGGGAGGGGAGAGCAGTTCTTC
few,TRBV6-1,-,TRBJ1-1,CASSSSTEAFF,TGTGCCAGCAGTTCTAGCACTGAAGCTTTCTTT
-,TRBV5-1,TRBD1,TRBJ2-5,CASSPPRDRQETQYF,TGCGCCAGCAGCCCCCCTCGGGACAGACAAGAGACCCAGTACTTC
-,TRBV7-9,TRBD1,TRBJ2-3,CSSSYLTGVSTDTQYF,TGTTCCAGCAGCTACCTTACAGGGGTGAGCACAGATACGCAGTATTTT
-,TRBV18,TRBD1,TRBJ1-1,CASSPNQGAHEAFF,TGTGCCAGCTCACCTAACCAGGGGGCCCATGAAGCTTTCTTT
-,TRBV6-5,-,TRBJ2-1,CASSPGLGYNEQFF,TGTGCCAGCAGCCCGGGACTGGGCTACAATGAGCAGTTCTTC
-,TRBV4-1,TRBD1,TRBJ2-2,CASSYSWGGQGDNTGELFF,TGCGCCAGCAGCTACAGTTGGGGGGGACAGGGGGATAACACCGGGGAGCTGTTTTTT
few,TRBV4-1,-,TRBJ2-3,CASSPYGGSTDTQYF,TGCGCCAGCAGCCCGTACGGGGGTAGCACAGATACGCAGTATTTT
few,TRBV2,TRBD2,TRBJ2-1,CASSSGTYNEQFF,TGTGCCAGTTCTAGCGGGACTTACAATGAGCAGTTCTTC
-,TRBV19,-,TRBJ2-1,CASTPGSEQFF,TGTGCCAGTACCCCGGGAAGTGAGCAGTTCTTC
few,TRBV21-1,-,TRBJ1-5,CASSYRDRGLRNQPQHF,TGTGCCAGCAGTTACCGGGACAGGGGATTAAGGAATCAGCCCCAGCATTTT